These 23 T cell receptor beta chains originate from one sample sequenced in a study of blood T cell repertoires in COVID-19. The repertoire was sequenced with immunoSEQ multiplex PCR; TCRdb's copy has only in-frame clones and lacks some. Here the sample spans about 100,000 clones, nearly 90% being singletons. The sequenced sample consisted of peripheral blood. The receptors were gathered from a woman aged 60-75 years with acute or convalescent COVID-19.

This chain links TRBV30 with TRBJ2-3; 12 bases are shared with TRBD2. There are 15 residues in the CDR3. Germline V gives CDR1 GTSNPN, CDR2 SVGIG (reference sequence). With V trimmed by 7 bases and J by 1 base, 6 bases remained unmatched. DNA of the CDR3: TGTGCCTCCAGGACTAGCGGGACCCGCACAGATACGCAGTATTTT. Protein: CASRTSGTRTDTQYF.

The chain links TRBV11-1 to TRBJ2-5; perhaps TRBD2 as D (6 bases). The CDR3 covers 16 residues. Germline V gene lookup returns CDR1 SGHAT and CDR2 FQDESV (reference sequence). V dropped 0 bases and J dropped 1 base, with 12 bases sitting between them. CDR3 coding DNA: TGTGCCAGCAGCTTAGCGGGTTTAGCGGCCCAAGAGACCCAGTACTTC. This gives the protein CASSLAGLAAQETQYF.

The chain recombines TRBV3-1 (or the pseudogene TRBV3-2) with TRBJ2-1, with 7 bases fitting TRBD1. Germline loops: CDR1 LGHDT, CDR2 YNNKEL (reference sequence). V dropped 0 bases and J dropped 3; count of bases not matched to a gene: 2. The CDR3 extends over 15 amino acids. The CDR3 reads CASSQEDRYYNEQFF. In nucleotides, the CDR3 is TGTGCCAGCAGCCAAGAGGACAGGTACTACAATGAGCAGTTCTTC.

The V call is TRBV28, the J call TRBJ2-7; TRBD2 might be the D (5 bases). There are 12 residues in the CDR3. Germline loops: CDR1 MDHEN, CDR2 SYDVKM. Trimming left V 8 bases short and J 4 bases short, with 12 bases between. The CDR3 spells CASRTGNYEQYF. CDR3 DNA sequence: TGTGCCAGCCGGACGGGGAATTACGAGCAGTACTTC.

The chain combines TRBV3-1 (or the pseudogene TRBV3-2) with TRBJ2-2, with D unclear. The ends were cut back, 3 bases at V and 1 base at J, with 9 bases in the middle. This CDR3 has 15 residues. The V gene's germline CDR1 is LGHDT and CDR2 YNNKEL (reference sequence). CDR3 DNA: TGTGCCAGCAGCCATAGAAGCTGGAACACCGGGGAGCTGTTTTTT. Translating gives CASSHRSWNTGELFF.

The chain couples TRBV3-1 (or the pseudogene TRBV3-2) to TRBJ2-4, with 7 bases matching TRBD2. J lost 9 bases, V lost 3 bases, and 5 bases had no gene match. Germline lookup yields CDR1 LGHDT and CDR2 YNNKEL (reference sequence). The length of the CDR3 is 13 residues. CDR3 sequence (DNA): TGTGCCAGCAGCCAGGGGGGGTTTGGCATTCAGTACTTC. It specifies CASSQGGFGIQYF.

The chain employs TRBV5-1 and TRBJ2-1, with TRBD2 matching over 7 bases. V lost 0 bases, J lost 16 bases, and 16 bases stayed unmatched. CDR1 is SGHRS and CDR2 is YFSETQ in the germline V gene. The CDR3 has 15 amino acids. CDR3 protein: CASSLVQTSQGVGFF. The CDR3 DNA reads TGCGCCAGCAGCTTGGTTCAGACTAGCCAAGGGGTCGGCTTCTTC. The full variable domain, rest sourced from reference TRBV5-1 and TRBJ2-1, is KAGVTQTPRYLIKTRGQQVTLSCSPISGHRSVSWYQQTPGQGLQFLFEYFSETQRNKGNFPGRFSGRQFSNSRSEMNVSTLELGDSALYLCASSLVQTSQGVGFFGPGTRLTVL.

The chain employs TRBV6-5 and TRBJ1-1; the match to TRBD1 covers 7 bases. The germline V gene encodes CDR1 MNHEY and CDR2 SVGAGI. V was clipped by 6 bases and J by 1 base; unmatched bases: 5. The CDR3 extends over 14 amino acids. The DNA of the CDR3 is TGTGCCAGCAGGGCCGGGACAGCGAACACTGAAGCTTTCTTT. Translation gives CASRAGTANTEAFF.

This sequence joins TRBV10-3 and TRBJ2-1; 10 bases are a match to TRBD2. The V gene end was trimmed by 8 bases and the J gene end by 0 bases; junction bases not matched to a gene: 16. Germline lookup yields CDR1 ENHRY and CDR2 SYGVKD. The CDR3 spans 19 residues. The CDR3 DNA is TGTGCCATCCGACCGGCGGCTAGCGGGAGCTCGAGCTCCTACAATGAGCAGTTCTTC. Protein product: CAIRPAASGSSSSYNEQFF.

DNA for the CDR3: TGTGCCAGCAGCTCACAGGGGGATGCCGGGGAGCTGTTTTTT. Translation gives CASSSQGDAGELFF. The V call is TRBV5-4, the J call TRBJ2-2; 8 bases are a match to TRBD1. The CDR3 extends over 14 amino acids. V shed 3 bases and J 6 bases; nucleotides not matched to a gene: 4. Germline CDR1 is SGHNT and CDR2 is YYREEE (reference sequence).

This chain joins TRBV6-5 and TRBJ1-2; D might be TRBD1 (6 bases). CDR1 MNHEY and CDR2 SVGAGI come from the germline V gene. The CDR3 is 11 amino acids. Trimming removed 8 bases at V and 7 bases at J, with 11 bases between. The CDR3 is CASLQGGGYTF. The CDR3 nucleotides are TGTGCCAGCTTACAGGGTGGTGGCTACACCTTC.

The chain employs TRBV19 and TRBJ2-2, with 12 bases fitting TRBD2. Per the germline V gene, CDR1 is LNHDA and CDR2 is SQIVND (reference sequence). The V and J ends lost 7 bases and 3 bases, in that order; junction bases with no gene match: 6. The CDR3 is 16 amino acids. CDR3 nucleotide sequence: TGTGCCAGTAAGAGTGGACTAGCGGGATACACCGGGGAGCTGTTTTTT. Its translation: CASKSGLAGYTGELFF.

V is TRBV19 and J is TRBJ2-6, with a possible D match to TRBD2 (6 bases). The CDR3 consists of 16 residues. Per germline, CDR1 LNHDA and CDR2 SQIVND (reference sequence). Trimming removed 7 bases at V and 0 bases at J, with 13 bases between. The CDR3 coding sequence is TGTGCCAGTACTGCGGGAACTCGCTCTGGGGCCAACGTCCTGACTTTC. This translates into CASTAGTRSGANVLTF.

This clone was counted only a few times. This chain connects TRBV10-2 to TRBJ2-7, with TRBD2 matching over 9 bases. The germline V gene encodes CDR1 WSHSY and CDR2 SAAADI. Losses at the gene ends were 3 bases for V and 0 bases for J; bases not matched to a gene: 9. This CDR3 is built from 17 residues. Here the CDR3 DNA reads TGCGCCAGCAGTGATGATAGCGGGAGTTATAGCTCCTACGAGCAGTACTTC. Its protein product is CASSDDSGSYSSYEQYF.

This clone has more than one count but fewer than ten. The V gene is TRBV5-4, the J gene TRBJ2-3; D perhaps matches TRBD1 (6 bases). The germline V gene encodes CDR1 SGHNT and CDR2 YYREEE (reference sequence). Trimming stripped 4 bases from V and 2 bases from J, with 8 bases between. The CDR3 has 13 amino acids. In DNA form, the CDR3 reads TGTGCCAGCAGCGGGACACCCACAGATACGCAGTATTTT. As protein: CASSGTPTDTQYF.

The J gene is TRBJ2-7, the V gene TRBV11-2; no clear D. CDR1 is SGHAT and CDR2 is FQNNGV in the germline V gene. This CDR3 region has 14 residues. V lost 5 bases, J lost 6 bases, and 17 bases lay in between. The CDR3 bases are TGTGCCAGCAGCCCCGGTCGGCGGATGGGCGAGCAGTACGTC. This translates into CASSPGRRMGEQYV.

V is TRBV3-1 (or the pseudogene TRBV3-2) and J is TRBJ1-2; D unresolved. This CDR3 comprises 16 residues. V was clipped by 1 base and J by 7 bases, with 19 bases between them. From germline, CDR1 is LGHDT and CDR2 YNNKEL (reference sequence). The CDR3 region is CASSQVQRGLAGGYTF. The CDR3 region has the DNA TGTGCCAGCAGCCAAGTTCAGCGAGGCCTAGCAGGTGGCTACACCTTC.

In its sample, this clone was seen a few times. The chain recombines TRBV25-1 with TRBJ1-2; tentatively, D is TRBD1 (6 bases). Germline V CDR1 and CDR2: MGHDK, SYGVNS. The CDR3 extends over 12 amino acids. V gave up 5 bases and J gave up 8 bases, with 12 bases separating them. The CDR3: CASSLLGAGYTF. The CDR3 DNA follows: TGTGCCAGCAGTCTTCTGGGGGCAGGCTACACCTTC.

This clone turned up a few times. This chain links TRBV18 with TRBJ2-1; 7 nucleotides match TRBD1. Germline trimming cut 0 bases from V and 9 bases from J; bases unmatched to any gene: 5. Germline V gene data show CDR1 as KGHSH and CDR2 as LQKENI. The CDR3 has 14 amino acids. CDR3 sequence: CASSPPTGKPEQFF. DNA for the CDR3: TGTGCCAGCTCACCACCGACAGGGAAGCCTGAGCAGTTCTTC.

The rearrangement joins TRBV19 to TRBJ1-3, with D possibly matching TRBD1 (6 bases). This CDR3 spans 13 amino acids. V was cut by 8 bases and J by 0 bases, with 8 bases left in between. The germline gives CDR1 LNHDA, CDR2 SQIVND (reference sequence). DNA of the CDR3: TGTGCCAGTCAACAGGGCTCTGGAAACACCATATATTTT. It yields the protein CASQQGSGNTIYF.

V gene TRBV18 combines with J gene TRBJ2-1; D possibly corresponds to TRBD2 (6 bases). The V gene lost 3 bases and the J gene lost 0 bases, with 12 bases spanning the gap. The CDR3 consists of 16 residues. CDR1 is KGHSH, CDR2 LQKENI, per germline. In DNA form, the CDR3 reads TGTGCCAGCTCACCGCGCGCGGGAAGCTCCTACAATGAGCAGTTCTTC. It encodes CASSPRAGSSYNEQFF. Using reference TRBV18 and TRBJ2-1 for the parts outside the CDR3, the full variable domain is NAGVMQNPRHLVRRRGQEARLRCSPMKGHSHVYWYRQLPEEGLKFMVYLQKENIIDESGMPKERFSAEFPKEGPSILRIQQVVRGDSAAYFCASSPRAGSSYNEQFFGPGTRLTVL.

The chain links TRBV5-1 to TRBJ2-1; TRBD2 aligns across 14 bases. CDR3 size: 16 residues. V gave up 3 bases and J gave up 8 bases; unmatched junction bases: 7. Germline V gene lookup returns CDR1 SGHRS and CDR2 YFSETQ. The CDR3 DNA follows: TGCGCCAGCAGCTCGGGACTAGCGGGAGCTGTGGATGAGCAGTTCTTC. Protein sequence: CASSSGLAGAVDEQFF.

CDR3 loop: CASRPPGLAGFGELFF. Here the CDR3 DNA reads TGTGCCAGTAGGCCCCCGGGACTAGCGGGGTTCGGGGAGCTGTTTTTT. The V call is TRBV19, the J call TRBJ2-2; 13 nucleotides match TRBD2. The CDR3 extends over 16 amino acids. The V gene's germline CDR1 is LNHDA and CDR2 SQIVND (reference sequence). Unmatched junction bases numbered 8, after V lost 6 bases and J lost 7 bases. Full variable domain (missing parts from reference TRBV19 and TRBJ2-2): DGGITQSPKYLFRKEGQNVTLSCEQNLNHDAMYWYRQDPGQGLRLIYYSQIVNDFQKGDIAEGYSVSREKKESFPLTVTSAQKNPTAFYLCASRPPGLAGFGELFFGEGSRLTVL.